This T cell receptor (beta chain) appears in the sequencing data of a study of blood T cell repertoires in COVID-19. In the study overall: From the United States, Italy and Spain came samples of acute and convalescent COVID-19. The cDNA or gDNA used as material had been derived from T cells, B-cell-depleted T cells, or PBMCs.

How the authors handled the data: Reference gene primers were amplified, and this amplification served to estimate nucleated cell counts. The assay was immunoSEQ multiplex PCR, and TCRdb's table has in-frame clones only and misses some. V, J and clone size reflect that table, while D and trimming were determined from the DNA. Of 80,000 to 95,000 clones in the sample, about nine tenths were seen once. V was trimmed by 3 bases and J by 4 bases, leaving 13 bases between them. The CDR3 sequence is 14 residues long. Germline V gives CDR1 SGHRS, CDR2 YFSETQ. Sequencing used peripheral blood. The receptor was derived from a human donor with active COVID-19. The donor label of this sample is uncertain. This rearrangement joins TRBV5-1 to TRBJ1-1; tentatively, D is TRBD1 (5 bases). CDR3 loop: CASSSQAGGTEAFF. The DNA for the CDR3 is TGCGCCAGCAGCTCTCAGGCGGGGGGCACTGAAGCTTTCTTT. Complete variable domain (other parts from reference TRBV5-1 and TRBJ1-1): KAGVTQTPRYLIKTRGQQVTLSCSPISGHRSVSWYQQTPGQGLQFLFEYFSETQRNKGNFPGRFSGRQFSNSRSEMNVSTLELGDSALYLCASSSQAGGTEAFFGQGTRLTVV.